This T cell receptor beta chain was retrieved from a study of blood T cell repertoires in COVID-19. Germline values: CDR1 WNHNN, CDR2 SYGVQD (reference sequence). This CDR3 has 15 amino acids. The junction had 9 bases not matched to a gene; V was cut back by 3 bases and J by 5 bases. Method: immunoSEQ multiplex PCR; TCRdb's copy keeps in-frame clones and lacks some. The sample comprises about 290,000 clones, roughly 89% of which are singletons, and about 1.8% rests with the top ten. The age range of participants was 18 to 89 years, with residence in about two dozen US areas. Input material: PBMCs or T cells enriched from blood (not recorded which). V is TRBV10-1 and J is TRBJ2-7; 8 positions match TRBD2. This clonotype was obtained from a woman between 40 and 50 years old who had recovered from COVID-19. The CDR3 protein is CASSDGGTSNHEQYF. As DNA, the CDR3 is TGCGCCAGCAGTGACGGTGGGACTAGTAACCACGAGCAGTACTTC.